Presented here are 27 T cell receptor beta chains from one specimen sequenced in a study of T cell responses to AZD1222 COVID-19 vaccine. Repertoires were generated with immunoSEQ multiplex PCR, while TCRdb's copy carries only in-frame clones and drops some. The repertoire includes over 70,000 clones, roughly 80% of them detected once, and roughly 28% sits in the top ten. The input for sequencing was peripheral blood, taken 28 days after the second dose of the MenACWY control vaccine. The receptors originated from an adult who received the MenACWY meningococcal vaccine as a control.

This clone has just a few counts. Here the CDR3 reads CAWATSRETQYF. DNA of the CDR3: TGTGCCTGGGCGACTAGTCGGGAGACCCAGTACTTC. The chain has TRBV30 and TRBJ2-5; weak D call: TRBD2 (6 bases). Trimming took 5 bases from V and 5 from J, leaving 12 bases between them. Germline loops: CDR1 GTSNPN, CDR2 SVGIG (reference sequence). The CDR3 is 12 residues long.

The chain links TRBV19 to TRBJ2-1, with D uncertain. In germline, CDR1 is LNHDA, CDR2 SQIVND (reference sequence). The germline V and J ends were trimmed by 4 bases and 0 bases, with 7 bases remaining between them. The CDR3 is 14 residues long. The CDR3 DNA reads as TGTGCCAGTAGTACGCTAAGCTCCTACAATGAGCAGTTCTTC. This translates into CASSTLSSYNEQFF.

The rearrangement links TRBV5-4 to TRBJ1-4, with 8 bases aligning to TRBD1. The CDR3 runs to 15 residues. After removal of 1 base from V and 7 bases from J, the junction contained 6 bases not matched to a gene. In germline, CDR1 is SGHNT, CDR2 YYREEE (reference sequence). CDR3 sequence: CASSLKQGGTEKLFF. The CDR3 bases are TGTGCCAGCAGCTTGAAACAGGGGGGGACTGAAAAACTGTTTTTT.

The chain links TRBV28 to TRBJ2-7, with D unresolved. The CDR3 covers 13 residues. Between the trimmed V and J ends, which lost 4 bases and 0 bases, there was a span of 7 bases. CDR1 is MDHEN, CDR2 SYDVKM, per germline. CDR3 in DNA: TGTGCCAGCAGTTCTGGCATCTCCTACGAGCAGTACTTC. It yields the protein CASSSGISYEQYF.

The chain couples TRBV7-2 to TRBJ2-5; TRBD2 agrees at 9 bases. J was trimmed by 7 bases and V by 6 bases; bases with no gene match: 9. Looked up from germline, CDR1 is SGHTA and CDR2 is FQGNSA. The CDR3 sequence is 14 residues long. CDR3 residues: CASRASGERGTQYF. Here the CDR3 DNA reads TGTGCCAGCAGGGCTAGCGGGGAACGGGGGACCCAGTACTTC.

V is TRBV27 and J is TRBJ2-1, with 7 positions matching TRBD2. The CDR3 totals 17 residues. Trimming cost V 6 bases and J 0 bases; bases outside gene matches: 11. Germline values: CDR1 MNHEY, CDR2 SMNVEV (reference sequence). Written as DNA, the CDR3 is TGTGCCAGCAGGGTAGGGGCGGGAGCTTACTCCTACAATGAGCAGTTCTTC. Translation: CASRVGAGAYSYNEQFF.

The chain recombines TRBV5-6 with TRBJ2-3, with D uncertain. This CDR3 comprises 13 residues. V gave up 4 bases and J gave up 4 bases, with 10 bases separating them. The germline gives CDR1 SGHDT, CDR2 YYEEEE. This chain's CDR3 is CASSTPVADTQYF. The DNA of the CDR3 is TGTGCCAGCAGCACCCCGGTTGCAGATACGCAGTATTTT.

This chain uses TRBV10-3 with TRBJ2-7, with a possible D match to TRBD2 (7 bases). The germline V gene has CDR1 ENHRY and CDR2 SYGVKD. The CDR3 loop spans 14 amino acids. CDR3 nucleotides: TGTGCTATAGGGGGGGCGGGAGCGAGGCTCGAGCAGTACTTC. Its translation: CAIGGAGARLEQYF.

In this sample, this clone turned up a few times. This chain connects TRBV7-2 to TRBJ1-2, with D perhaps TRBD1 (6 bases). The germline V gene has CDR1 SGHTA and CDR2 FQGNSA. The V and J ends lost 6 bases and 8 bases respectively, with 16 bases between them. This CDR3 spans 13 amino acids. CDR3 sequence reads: CASRTQTGGGYTF. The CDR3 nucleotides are TGTGCCAGCAGAACTCAAACCGGGGGCGGCTACACCTTC.

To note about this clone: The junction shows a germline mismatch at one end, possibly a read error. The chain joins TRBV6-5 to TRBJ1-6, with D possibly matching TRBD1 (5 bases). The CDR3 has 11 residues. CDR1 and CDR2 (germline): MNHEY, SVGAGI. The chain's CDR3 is CASSLGTVYYF. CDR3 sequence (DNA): TGTGCCAGCAGCCTCGGGACGGTCTACTACTTT.

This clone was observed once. The CDR3 sequence: CASSEAVLLIQYF. CDR3 sequence (DNA): TGTGCCAGCAGTGAAGCGGTTTTGCTCATCCAGTACTTC. The chain has TRBV6-1 and TRBJ2-5; D unresolved. The germline V and J ends were trimmed by 0 bases and 10 bases, with 12 bases remaining between them. CDR3 length equals 13 residues. Germline V gene sequence: CDR1 MNHNS, CDR2 SASEGT.

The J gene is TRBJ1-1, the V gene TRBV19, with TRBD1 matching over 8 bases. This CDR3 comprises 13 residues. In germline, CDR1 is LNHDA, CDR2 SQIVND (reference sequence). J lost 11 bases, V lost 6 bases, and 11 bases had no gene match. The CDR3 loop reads CASRNAGGARAFF. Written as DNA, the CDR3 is TGTGCCAGTAGGAACGCAGGGGGCGCGAGGGCTTTCTTT.

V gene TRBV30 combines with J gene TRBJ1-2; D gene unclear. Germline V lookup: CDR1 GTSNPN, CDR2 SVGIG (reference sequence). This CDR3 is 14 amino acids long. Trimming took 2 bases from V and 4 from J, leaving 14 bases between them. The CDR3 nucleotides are TGTGCCTGGAGTCCTAAAGGAAGAGTCTATGGCTACACCTTC. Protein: CAWSPKGRVYGYTF. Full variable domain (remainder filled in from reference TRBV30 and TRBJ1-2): SQTIHQWPATLVQPVGSPLSLECTVEGTSNPNLYWYRQAAGRGLQLLFYSVGIGQISSEVPQNLSASRPQDRQFILSSKKLLLSDSGFYLCAWSPKGRVYGYTFGSGTRLTVV.

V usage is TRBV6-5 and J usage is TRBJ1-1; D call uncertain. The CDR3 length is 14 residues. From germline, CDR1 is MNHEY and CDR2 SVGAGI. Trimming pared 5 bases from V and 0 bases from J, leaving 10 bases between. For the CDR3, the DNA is TGTGCCAGCAGTAGGACGGACCTGAACACTGAAGCTTTCTTT. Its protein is CASSRTDLNTEAFF.

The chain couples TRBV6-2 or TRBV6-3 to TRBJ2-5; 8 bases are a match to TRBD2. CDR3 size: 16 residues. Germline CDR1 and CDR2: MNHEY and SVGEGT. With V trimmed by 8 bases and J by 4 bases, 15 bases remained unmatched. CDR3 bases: TGTGCCAGCGGCCTTTATCCAAGCGGGGGACTAGAGACCCAGTACTTC. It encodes CASGLYPSGGLETQYF.

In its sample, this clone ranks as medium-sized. CDR3 in amino acids: CASSSGQGDTGELFF. CDR3 bases: TGTGCCAGCAGTTCCGGACAGGGTGACACCGGGGAGCTGTTTTTT. The chain joins TRBV28 to TRBJ2-2; the match to TRBD1 covers 8 bases. Germline values: CDR1 MDHEN, CDR2 SYDVKM. The J segment lost 3 bases and the V segment lost 4 bases, leaving 4 bases of the junction unmatched. CDR3 length: 15 amino acids.

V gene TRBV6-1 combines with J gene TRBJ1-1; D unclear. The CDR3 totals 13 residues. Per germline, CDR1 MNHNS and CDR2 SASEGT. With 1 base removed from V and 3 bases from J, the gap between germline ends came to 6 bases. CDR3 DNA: TGTGCCAGCAGTGAAGGGACCTACACTGAAGCTTTCTTT. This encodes CASSEGTYTEAFF.

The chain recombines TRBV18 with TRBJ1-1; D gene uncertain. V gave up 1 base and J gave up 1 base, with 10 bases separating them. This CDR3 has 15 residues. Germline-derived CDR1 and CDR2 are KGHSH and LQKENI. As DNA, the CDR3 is TGTGCCAGCTCACCACTTAAGGGTGGGAACACTGAAGCTTTCTTT. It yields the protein CASSPLKGGNTEAFF.

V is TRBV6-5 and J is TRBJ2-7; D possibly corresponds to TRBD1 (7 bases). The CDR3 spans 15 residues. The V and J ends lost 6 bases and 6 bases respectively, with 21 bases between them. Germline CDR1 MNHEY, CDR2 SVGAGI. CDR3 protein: CASSRRQGGGSEQYF. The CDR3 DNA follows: TGTGCCAGCAGCCGAAGACAGGGCGGAGGGAGCGAGCAGTACTTC.

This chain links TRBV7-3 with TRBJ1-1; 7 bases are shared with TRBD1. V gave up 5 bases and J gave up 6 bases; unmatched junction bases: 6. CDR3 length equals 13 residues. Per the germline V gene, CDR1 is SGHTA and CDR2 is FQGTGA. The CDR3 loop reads CASSLTGAAEAFF. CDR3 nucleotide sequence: TGTGCCAGCAGCCTTACAGGGGCGGCTGAAGCTTTCTTT.

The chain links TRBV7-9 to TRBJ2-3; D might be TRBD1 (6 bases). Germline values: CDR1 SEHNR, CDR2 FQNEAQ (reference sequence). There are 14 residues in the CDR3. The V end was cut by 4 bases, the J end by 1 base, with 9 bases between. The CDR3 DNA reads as TGTGCCAGCAGCTCATACAGGGGCACAGATACGCAGTATTTT. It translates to CASSSYRGTDTQYF.

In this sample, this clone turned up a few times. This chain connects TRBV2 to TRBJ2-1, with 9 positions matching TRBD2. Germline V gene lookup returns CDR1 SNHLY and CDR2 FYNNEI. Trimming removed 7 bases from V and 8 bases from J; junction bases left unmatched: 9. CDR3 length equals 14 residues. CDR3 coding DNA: TGTGCCAGCACCCCTGGACTAGCGTCTCATGAGCAGTTCTTC. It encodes CASTPGLASHEQFF.

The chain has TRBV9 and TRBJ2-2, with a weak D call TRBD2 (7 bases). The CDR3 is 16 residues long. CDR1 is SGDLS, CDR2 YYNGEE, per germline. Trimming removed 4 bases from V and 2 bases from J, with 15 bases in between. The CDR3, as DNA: TGTGCCAGCAGCCCCCAGGGGAGGGGTAACACCGGGGAGCTGTTTTTT. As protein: CASSPQGRGNTGELFF.

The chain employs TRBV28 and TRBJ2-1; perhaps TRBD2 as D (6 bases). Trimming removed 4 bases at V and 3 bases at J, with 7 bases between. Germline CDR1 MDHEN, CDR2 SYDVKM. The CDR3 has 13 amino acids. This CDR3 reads CASSSGLYNEQFF. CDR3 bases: TGTGCCAGCAGTTCGGGACTCTACAATGAGCAGTTCTTC.

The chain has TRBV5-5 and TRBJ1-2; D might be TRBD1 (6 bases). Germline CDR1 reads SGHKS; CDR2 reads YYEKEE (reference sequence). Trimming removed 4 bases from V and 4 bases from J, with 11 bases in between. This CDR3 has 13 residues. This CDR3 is CASSAGQSYGYTF. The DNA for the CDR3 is TGTGCCAGCAGCGCAGGACAGAGCTATGGCTACACCTTC.

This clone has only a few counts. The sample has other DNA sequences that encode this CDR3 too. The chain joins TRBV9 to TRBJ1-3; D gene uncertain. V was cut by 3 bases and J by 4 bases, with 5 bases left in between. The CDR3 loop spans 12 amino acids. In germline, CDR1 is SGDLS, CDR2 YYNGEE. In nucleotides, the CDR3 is TGTGCCAGCAGCGGAGACGGAAACACCATATATTTT. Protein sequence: CASSGDGNTIYF.

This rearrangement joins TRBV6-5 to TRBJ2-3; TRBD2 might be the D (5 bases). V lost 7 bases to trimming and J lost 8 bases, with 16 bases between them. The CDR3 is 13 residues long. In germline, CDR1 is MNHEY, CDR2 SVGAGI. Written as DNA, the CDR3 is TGTGCCAGCACCCAACTAGTCACGGGTACGCAGTATTTT. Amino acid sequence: CASTQLVTGTQYF.